Listed below are T cell receptor beta chains from one sample, sequenced in a study of shared clonotypes between healthy human individuals. This table comes from immunoSEQ multiplex PCR, and its TCRdb copy is limited to in-frame clones, with some not included. The sample carries 2 million to 2.5 million clones, around 92% recorded once. Material for sequencing was naive CD4+ T cells from PBMCs. The receptors here all came from a man aged 18 to 30 in good health. Some clones in this sample may be carry-over from other donors' samples. The CDR3 runs from the conserved cysteine through the conserved F or W. Each record gives: J gene, V gene, CDR3 protein.

TRBJ2-2 TRBV7-7 CASSIGGGELFF
TRBJ1-2 TRBV6-6 CASSPRDVNGYTF
TRBJ1-5 TRBV28 CASSSRQYSNQPQHF
TRBJ1-5 TRBV5-5 CASSGGTDPHSQPQHF
TRBJ1-5 TRBV21-1 CASSNSPHGNQPQHF
TRBJ2-7 TRBV7-8 CASSLVLGYEQYF
TRBJ1-1 TRBV6-1 CASSVSDAFF
TRBJ2-2 TRBV5-1 CASSLVASGTGGELFF
TRBJ2-4 TRBV6-5 CASSPGLAKNIQYF
TRBJ2-5 TRBV9 CASSQITGGQQETQYF
TRBJ1-5 TRBV7-6 CASSMDRNQPQHF
TRBJ2-2 TRBV30 CAWEQRTGELFF
TRBJ1-2 TRBV15 CATSRDLVASEGGYGYTF
TRBJ2-7 TRBV27 CASSLQSGQGLAGPYEQYF
TRBJ2-3 TRBV19 CASSITSGRADTQYF
TRBJ1-5 TRBV5-8 CASSLAGTGAQPQHF
TRBJ2-7 TRBV29-1 CSVDRDYEQYF
TRBJ2-5 TRBV5-5 CASSLGTGGSRETQYF
TRBJ2-2 TRBV29-1 CSVESEVRELFF
TRBJ1-5 TRBV21-1 CASSKVCGSNQPQHF
TRBJ2-3 TRBV18 CASSHQGSLAGEGADTQYF
TRBJ1-2 TRBV19 CASSGLSGDSYGYTF
TRBJ2-7 TRBV10-3 CAISVVRW
TRBJ2-7 TRBV4-3 CASSQDRSYEQYF
TRBJ1-1 TRBV18 CASSSDSNTEAFF
TRBJ2-3 TRBV6-1 CASRLTSGSADTQYF
TRBJ1-4 TRBV30 CAWSEGQAANEKLFF
TRBJ2-1 TRBV25-1 CASSESYGEQFF
TRBJ2-1 TRBV14 CASSQLTSGRGSNEQFF
TRBJ1-3 TRBV7-2 CASSLDRRVFGNTIYF
TRBJ2-1 TRBV7-2 CASSLSSRYNEQFF
TRBJ1-3 TRBV12-5 CASGSGVGNTIYF
TRBJ2-3 TRBV27 CASSLVGLAGADTQYF
TRBJ2-1 TRBV7-3 CASSLTASWDEQFF